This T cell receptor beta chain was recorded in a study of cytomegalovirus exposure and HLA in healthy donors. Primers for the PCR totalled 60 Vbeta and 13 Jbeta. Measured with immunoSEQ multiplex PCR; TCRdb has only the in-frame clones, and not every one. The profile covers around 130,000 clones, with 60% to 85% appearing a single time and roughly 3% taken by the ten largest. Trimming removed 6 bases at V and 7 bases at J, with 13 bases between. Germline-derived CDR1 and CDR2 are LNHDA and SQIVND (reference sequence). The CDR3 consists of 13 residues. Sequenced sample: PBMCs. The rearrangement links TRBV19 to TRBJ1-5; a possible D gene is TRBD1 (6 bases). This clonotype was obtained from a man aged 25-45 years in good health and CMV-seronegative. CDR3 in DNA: TGTGCCAGTAGCCCCGGACAGTGGCAGCCCCAGCATTTT. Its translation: CASSPGQWQPQHF.